This passage covers 14 T cell receptor beta chains from one sample sequenced in a study of persistence of HIV-infected CD4 T cells. The libraries were made with immunoSEQ version 4 in survey mode. This table comes from immunoSEQ multiplex PCR, and its TCRdb copy is limited to in-frame clones, with some not included. The top ten hold more than 1.3% of the sample, which has tens of thousands of clones, roughly three quarters seen once. These receptors have no known antigen. Cells were stimulated with overlapping HIV-1 Gag 15-mer peptides. Sorting selected CD4+ T cells upregulating both CD40 ligand and CD69. The starting material was CD4+ T cells sorted from PBMCs after approximately 18-hour stimulation, obtained from a patient who received antiretroviral therapy. These receptors came from an adult man with HIV who was CMV-seropositive.

The chain couples TRBV21-1 to TRBJ1-1; the table names TRBD1, a call not compared with the DNA. TRBV21-1 is classified as a pseudogene. CDR3 length: 11 residues. The CDR3 protein is CASSLRTEAFF. In DNA, the CDR3 is TGTGCCAGCAGCCTCAGAACTGAAGCTTTCTTT.

The rearrangement joins TRBV2 to TRBJ2-2, with D possibly being TRBD1 or TRBD2 (5 bases each). Germline CDR1 is SNHLY and CDR2 is FYNNEI. Trimming removed 6 bases from V and 5 bases from J, with 16 bases in between. This CDR3 has 15 residues. The CDR3 nucleotides read TGTGCCAGCAGAGAGGGACGGGCGAGGACCGGGGAGCTGTTTTTT. This encodes CASREGRARTGELFF.

The chain carries TRBV5-4 and TRBJ2-7, with TRBD1 matching 7 bases. CDR1 SGHNT and CDR2 YYREEE come from the germline V gene (reference sequence). V shed 4 bases and J 4 bases; nucleotides not matched to a gene: 11. The CDR3 sequence is 15 residues long. The CDR3 spells CASSPDLGGRYEQYF. For the CDR3, the DNA is TGTGCCAGCAGCCCGGACTTAGGGGGCAGGTACGAGCAGTACTTC.

CDR3 bases: TGTGCCAGCAGCTTTGACGACAGGAATAACTATGGCTACACCTTC. Translated: CASSFDDRNNYGYTF. The V call is TRBV5-8, the J call TRBJ1-2, with a possible D match to TRBD1 (6 bases). V was cut by 2 bases and J by 1 base, with 12 bases left in between. From germline, CDR1 is SGHTS and CDR2 YDEGEE. This CDR3 is built from 15 residues.

To note about this clone: This sample includes further DNA sequences coding for the same CDR3. The rearrangement uses TRBV9 and TRBJ1-5; D call uncertain. The CDR3 has 15 residues. CDR1 and CDR2 (germline): SGDLS, YYNGEE. V dropped 0 bases and J dropped 2 bases, with 9 bases sitting between them. CDR3 region: CASSVDGRGNQPQHF. CDR3 DNA: TGTGCCAGCAGCGTAGATGGGAGAGGCAATCAGCCCCAGCATTTT.

Concerning this clone: At one end, the junction sequence differs from germline, possibly due to a read error. CDR3 region: CASSLGQGAFRF. The CDR3 DNA sequence: TGCGCCAGCAGCCTGGGACAGGGGGCCTTCCGCTTC. The chain is built from TRBV5-1 and TRBJ1-2; 12 nucleotides align to TRBD1. This CDR3 comprises 12 residues. Germline lookup yields CDR1 SGHRS and CDR2 YFSETQ.

The chain joins TRBV2 to TRBJ1-1; no clear D gene. The CDR3 is made up of 13 amino acids. V lost 6 bases, J lost 1 base, and 9 bases lay in between. Germline CDR1 SNHLY, CDR2 FYNNEI. The CDR3 sequence: CASSRSANTEAFF. The CDR3 DNA follows: TGTGCCAGCAGCAGGAGTGCGAACACTGAAGCTTTCTTT.

The rearrangement uses TRBV5-1 and TRBJ2-7, with TRBD1 identical over 8 bases. Trimming cost V 2 bases and J 6 bases; bases outside gene matches: 16. The length of the CDR3 is 17 residues. Germline loops: CDR1 SGHRS, CDR2 YFSETQ. CDR3 amino acids: CASSFGPGTGRAAEQYF. The CDR3 region has the DNA TGCGCCAGCAGCTTTGGTCCCGGGACAGGAAGGGCAGCCGAGCAGTACTTC.

The CDR3 bases are TGTGCCAGCAGCTATATGAACACTGAAGCTTTCTTT. It translates to CASSYMNTEAFF. The rearrangement uses TRBV7-9 and TRBJ1-1; D not certain. The germline gives CDR1 SEHNR, CDR2 FQNEAQ (reference sequence). The CDR3 consists of 12 residues. V was clipped by 4 bases and J by 0 bases, with 3 bases between them.

V is TRBV3-1 (or the pseudogene TRBV3-2) and J is TRBJ2-7; D might be TRBD2 (5 bases). The CDR3 has 16 residues. Germline V CDR1 and CDR2: LGHDT, YNNKEL (reference sequence). Trimming removed 2 bases at V and 2 bases at J, with 16 bases between. The CDR3 region is CASSQWGATNTYEQYF. CDR3 nucleotides: TGTGCCAGCAGCCAATGGGGAGCGACCAACACCTACGAGCAGTACTTC.

This clone was counted between two and nine times. The genes are TRBV28 and TRBJ1-5, with D perhaps matching TRBD1 (5 bases). CDR3 length: 14 residues. Trimming shortened V by 5 bases and J by 4 bases, and 12 bases separated the two germline ends. The germline gives CDR1 MDHEN, CDR2 SYDVKM. CDR3 residues: CASSPAGGNQPQHF. The CDR3 DNA reads as TGTGCCAGCAGTCCCGCCGGGGGGAATCAGCCCCAGCATTTT.

V gene TRBV7-9 combines with J gene TRBJ2-7; 7 bases are shared with TRBD1. V shed 1 base, J shed 3 bases, and the junction held 3 bases outside the gene matches. CDR1 SEHNR and CDR2 FQNEAQ come from the germline V gene (reference sequence). The CDR3 covers 14 residues. The CDR3 DNA sequence: TGTGCCAGCAGCTTAGGAGGGACAGACTACGAGCAGTACTTC. Translated: CASSLGGTDYEQYF. The full variable domain, in which reference TRBV7-9 and TRBJ2-7 provide the parts outside the CDR3, is DTGVSQNPRHKITKRGQNVTFRCDPISEHNRLYWYRQTLGQGPEFLTYFQNEAQLEKSRLLSDRFSAERPKGSFSTLEIQRTEQGDSAMYLCASSLGGTDYEQYFGPGTRLTVT.

This rearrangement joins TRBV28 to TRBJ2-7; weak D call: TRBD2 (6 bases). V was shortened by 3 bases and J by 4 bases, with 16 bases between the two germline ends. The CDR3 sequence is 15 residues long. In germline, CDR1 is MDHEN, CDR2 SYDVKM. For the CDR3, the DNA is TGTGCCAGCAGTTTGAACCCGCGGGGCCCTTACGAGCAGTACTTC. Its protein product is CASSLNPRGPYEQYF.

As to this clone: Different DNA sequences within this sample yield the same CDR3. V gene TRBV5-1 combines with J gene TRBJ1-5, with D uncertain. CDR1 SGHRS and CDR2 YFSETQ come from the germline V gene. CDR3 size: 15 residues. V was clipped by 2 bases and J by 3 bases, with 12 bases between them. The CDR3 sequence is CASSLGDLPNQPQHF. DNA of the CDR3: TGCGCCAGCAGCTTAGGAGACCTACCCAATCAGCCCCAGCATTTT.